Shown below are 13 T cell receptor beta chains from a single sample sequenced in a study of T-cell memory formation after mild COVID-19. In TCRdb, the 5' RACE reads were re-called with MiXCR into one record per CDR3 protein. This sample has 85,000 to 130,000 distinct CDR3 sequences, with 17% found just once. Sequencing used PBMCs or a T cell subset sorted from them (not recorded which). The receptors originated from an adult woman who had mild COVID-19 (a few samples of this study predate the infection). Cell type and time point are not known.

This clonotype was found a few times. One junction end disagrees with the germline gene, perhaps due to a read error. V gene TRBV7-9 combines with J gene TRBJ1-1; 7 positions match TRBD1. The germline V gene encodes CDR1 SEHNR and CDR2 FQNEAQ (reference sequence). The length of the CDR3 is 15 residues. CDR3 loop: CASSLPTGRSGEVFF. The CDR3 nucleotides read TGTGCCAGCAGCTTACCGACAGGGAGAAGCGGTGAAGTTTTCTTT. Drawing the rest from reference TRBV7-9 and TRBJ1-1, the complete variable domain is DTGVSQNPRHKITKRGQNVTFRCDPISEHNRLYWYRQTLGQGPEFLTYFQNEAQLEKSRLLSDRFSAERPKGSFSTLEIQRTEQGDSAMYLCASSLPTGRSGEVFFGQGTRLTVV.

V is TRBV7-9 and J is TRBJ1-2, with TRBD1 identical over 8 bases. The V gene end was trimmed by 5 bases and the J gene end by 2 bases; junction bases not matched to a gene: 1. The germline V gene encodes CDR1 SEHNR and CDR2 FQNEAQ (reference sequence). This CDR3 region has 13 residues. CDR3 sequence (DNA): TGTGCCAGCAGCCGACAGGGGAACTATGGCTACACCTTC. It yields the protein CASSRQGNYGYTF.

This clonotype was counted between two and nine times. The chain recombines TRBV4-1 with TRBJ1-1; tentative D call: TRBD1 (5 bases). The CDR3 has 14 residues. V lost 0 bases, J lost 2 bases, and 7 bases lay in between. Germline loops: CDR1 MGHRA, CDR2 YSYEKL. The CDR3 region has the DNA TGCGCCAGCAGCCAAGATACAGGTAACACTGAAGCTTTCTTT. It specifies CASSQDTGNTEAFF.

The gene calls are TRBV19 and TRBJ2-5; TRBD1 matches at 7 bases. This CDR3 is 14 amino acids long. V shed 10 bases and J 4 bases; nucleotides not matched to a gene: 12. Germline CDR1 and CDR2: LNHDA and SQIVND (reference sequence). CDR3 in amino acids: CATLGQNSPETQYF. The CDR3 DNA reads TGTGCCACCCTGGGACAGAATTCCCCAGAGACCCAGTACTTC.

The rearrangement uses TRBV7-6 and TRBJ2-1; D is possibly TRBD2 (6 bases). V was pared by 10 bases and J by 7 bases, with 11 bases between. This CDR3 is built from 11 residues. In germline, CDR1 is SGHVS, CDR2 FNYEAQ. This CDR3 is CATGTLNEQFF. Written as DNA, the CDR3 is TGTGCCACCGGGACTTTAAATGAGCAGTTCTTC.

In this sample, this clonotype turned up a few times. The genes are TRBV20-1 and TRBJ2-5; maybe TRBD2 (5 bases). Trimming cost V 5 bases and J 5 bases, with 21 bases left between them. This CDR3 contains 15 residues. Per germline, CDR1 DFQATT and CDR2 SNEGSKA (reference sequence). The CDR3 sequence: CSAPRVLSGRETQYF. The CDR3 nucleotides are TGCAGTGCTCCACGCGTCTTGAGCGGTCGTGAGACCCAGTACTTC.

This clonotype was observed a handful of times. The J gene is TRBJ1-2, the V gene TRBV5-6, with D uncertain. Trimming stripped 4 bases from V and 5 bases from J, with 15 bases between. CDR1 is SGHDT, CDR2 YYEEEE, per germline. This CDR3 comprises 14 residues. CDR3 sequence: CASSPRNRFYGYTF. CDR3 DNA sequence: TGTGCCAGCAGCCCCCGGAACAGATTTTATGGCTACACCTTC.

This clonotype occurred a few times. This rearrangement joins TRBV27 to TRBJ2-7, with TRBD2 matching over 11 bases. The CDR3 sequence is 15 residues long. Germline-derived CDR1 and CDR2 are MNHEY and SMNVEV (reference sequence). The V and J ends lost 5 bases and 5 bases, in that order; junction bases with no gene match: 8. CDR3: CASSPVAGGIDEQYF. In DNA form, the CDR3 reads TGTGCCAGCAGTCCCGTAGCGGGAGGGATCGACGAGCAGTACTTC.

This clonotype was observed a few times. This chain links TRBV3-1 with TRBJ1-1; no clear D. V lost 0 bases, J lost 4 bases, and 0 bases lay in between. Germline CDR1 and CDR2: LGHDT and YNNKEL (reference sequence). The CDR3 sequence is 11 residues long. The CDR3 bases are TGTGCCAGCAGCCAAGACACTGAAGCTTTCTTT. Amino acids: CASSQDTEAFF.

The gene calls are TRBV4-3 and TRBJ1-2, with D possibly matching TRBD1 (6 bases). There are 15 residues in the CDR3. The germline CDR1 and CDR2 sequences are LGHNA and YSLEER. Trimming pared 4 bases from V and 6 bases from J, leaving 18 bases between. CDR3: CASSPNGQFYHGYTF. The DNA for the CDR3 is TGCGCCAGCAGCCCCAACGGACAGTTTTACCATGGCTACACCTTC.

CDR3 residues: CASSDGGAGEQFF. The CDR3 nucleotides read TGTGCCAGCAGTGACGGGGGGGCAGGTGAGCAGTTCTTC. This chain connects TRBV6-4 to TRBJ2-1, with D perhaps matching TRBD2 (7 bases). The CDR3 is 13 amino acids. Trimming took off 2 bases at V and 9 bases at J, with 11 bases between the two ends. Germline-derived CDR1 and CDR2 are MRHNA and SNTAGT.

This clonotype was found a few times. CDR3 protein: CASSGGTAQETQYF. Here the CDR3 DNA reads TGTGCCAGCAGTGGGGGGACAGCCCAAGAGACCCAGTACTTC. J is TRBJ2-5 and V is TRBV25-1; 7 bases are a match to TRBD1. This CDR3 comprises 14 residues. Germline CDR1 and CDR2: MGHDK and SYGVNS. Unmatched junction bases numbered 3, after V lost 4 bases and J lost 1 base.

CDR3 region: CSARAAGAKEQYF. The CDR3 DNA reads as TGCAGTGCTAGGGCAGCGGGGGCGAAAGAGCAGTACTTC. The chain couples TRBV20-1 to TRBJ2-7, with 8 bases that match TRBD2. The CDR3 is 13 residues long. V shed 3 bases and J 7 bases; nucleotides not matched to a gene: 8. The germline gives CDR1 DFQATT, CDR2 SNEGSKA (reference sequence).